Shown below are 30 T cell receptor beta chains from a single sample sequenced in a study of shared clonotypes between healthy human individuals (dated by TCRdb to 2020 to 2021). Receptor libraries were prepared by the immunoSEQ multiplex PCR assay. TCRdb carries this immuneACCESS record with in-frame sequences only. Its versions omit some clonotypes, under half of them owing to an unresolved V gene in the studies checked, with the rest unexplained. Present in this sample are hundreds of thousands of clones, around 96% of which were seen just once. The top ten hold approximately 0.062% of the sample. Sequenced sample: naive CD4+ T cells sorted from blood. The sample's cell subset or site, from its label and the paper: CD45RA+ positively selected. Receptors were obtained from a woman aged 25 to 39 in good health.

This rearrangement joins TRBV9 to TRBJ1-1; 9 bases match TRBD1. From germline, CDR1 is SGDLS and CDR2 YYNGEE. This CDR3 has 18 amino acids. The trim removed 4 bases at V and 0 bases at J, leaving 13 bases unmatched. CDR3 DNA sequence: TGTGCCAGCAGCTCTCAGATCGGGACAGGGAGGATGAACACTGAAGCTTTCTTT. Protein product: CASSSQIGTGRMNTEAFF.

The rearrangement links TRBV18 to TRBJ2-2; 12 bases are a match to TRBD2. V was clipped by 0 bases and J by 4 bases; unmatched bases: 9. The CDR3 runs to 19 residues. Germline V CDR1 and CDR2: KGHSH, LQKENI. The CDR3 sequence: CASSPPALAGGTTTGELFF. Here the CDR3 DNA reads TGTGCCAGCTCACCACCGGCGCTAGCGGGAGGGACGACCACCGGGGAGCTGTTTTTT. The full variable domain, its missing parts supplied by reference TRBV18 and TRBJ2-2, is NAGVMQNPRHLVRRRGQEARLRCSPMKGHSHVYWYRQLPEEGLKFMVYLQKENIIDESGMPKERFSAEFPKEGPSILRIQQVVRGDSAAYFCASSPPALAGGTTTGELFFGEGSRLTVL.

This clone occurred once. The chain combines TRBV5-4 with TRBJ1-1; a possible D gene is TRBD1 (6 bases). Trimming removed 1 base at V and 6 bases at J, with 16 bases between. Per germline, CDR1 SGHNT and CDR2 YYREEE (reference sequence). The CDR3 totals 15 residues. CDR3 sequence: CASSLMVGGGSEAFF. DNA for the CDR3: TGTGCCAGCAGCTTGATGGTAGGGGGTGGCTCTGAAGCTTTCTTT.

The chain carries TRBV28 and TRBJ2-5; TRBD2 agrees at 10 bases. The DNA end is more similar to TRBJ2-7, so the J call may be wrong. The CDR3 loop spans 16 amino acids. Germline loops: CDR1 MDHEN, CDR2 SYDVKM. Here the CDR3 reads CASTQGLAVSGYEQYF. The CDR3 nucleotides read TGTGCCAGCACCCAAGGACTAGCGGTCAGTGGCTACGAGCAGTACTTC.

The V call is TRBV7-9, the J call TRBJ2-7, with 8 nucleotides matching TRBD2. This CDR3 comprises 14 residues. Trimming at V came to 6 bases and at J to 2 bases, leaving 6 bases not matched to a gene. Germline CDR1 is SEHNR and CDR2 is FQNEAQ (reference sequence). CDR3 in amino acids: CASSPRRGAYEQYF. In nucleotides, the CDR3 is TGTGCCAGCAGTCCCCGGCGGGGGGCCTACGAGCAGTACTTC.

This chain joins TRBV7-8 and TRBJ2-7, with D maybe TRBD2 (6 bases). The CDR3 runs to 15 residues. V was clipped by 4 bases and J by 2 bases, with 15 bases between them. CDR1 is SGHVS, CDR2 FQNEAQ, per germline. CDR3 loop: CASSSAGTRAYEQYF. The CDR3 DNA sequence: TGTGCCAGCAGCTCCGCCGGGACTCGGGCCTACGAGCAGTACTTC.

The chain recombines TRBV27 with TRBJ2-1, with 8 nucleotides matching TRBD1. The CDR3 contains 14 residues. After removal of 4 bases from V and 4 bases from J, the junction contained 3 bases not matched to a gene. In germline, CDR1 is MNHEY, CDR2 SMNVEV (reference sequence). CDR3: CASSSGQDYNEQFF. CDR3 in DNA: TGTGCCAGCAGTTCGGGACAGGATTACAATGAGCAGTTCTTC.

The rearrangement links TRBV7-2 to TRBJ2-7; 10 nucleotides align to TRBD2. The J segment lost 3 bases and the V segment lost 1 base, leaving 3 bases of the junction unmatched. Germline CDR1 and CDR2: SGHTA and FQGNSA. The CDR3 consists of 15 residues. The DNA for the CDR3 is TGTGCCAGCAGCTTAGAGCCTAGCGGGAGCTACGAGCAGTACTTC. As protein: CASSLEPSGSYEQYF.

CDR3 bases: TGTGCCTGGAGTGTTGGTACAGGAGTCAGGTATGGGGGGACAGATACGCAGTATTTT. It encodes CAWSVGTGVRYGGTDTQYF. This sequence joins TRBV30 and TRBJ2-3, with a tentative D call TRBD2 (6 bases). Germline values: CDR1 GTSNPN, CDR2 SVGIG (reference sequence). V was pared by 0 bases and J by 3 bases, with 25 bases between. The length of the CDR3 is 19 residues.

This clone was detected only once. The V call is TRBV7-9, the J call TRBJ1-4; maybe TRBD1 (6 bases). V was pared by 8 bases and J by 3 bases, with 10 bases between. CDR3 length: 13 residues. Looked up from germline, CDR1 is SEHNR and CDR2 is FQNEAQ (reference sequence). In nucleotides, the CDR3 is TGTGCCAGCCTGGACAGCCCTAATGAAAAACTGTTTTTT. This sequence encodes CASLDSPNEKLFF. Together with reference TRBV7-9 and TRBJ1-4, the CDR3 gives the full variable domain: DTGVSQNPRHKITKRGQNVTFRCDPISEHNRLYWYRQTLGQGPEFLTYFQNEAQLEKSRLLSDRFSAERPKGSFSTLEIQRTEQGDSAMYLCASLDSPNEKLFFGSGTQLSVL.

The chain combines TRBV28 with TRBJ2-2; D gene ambiguous. Germline assignment: CDR1 MDHEN and CDR2 SYDVKM. The CDR3 is 13 amino acids. Trimming took 2 bases from V and 6 from J, leaving 7 bases between them. The CDR3 nucleotides are TGTGCCAGCAGTTTAGGGTGGCCCGGGGAGCTGTTTTTT. Amino acid sequence: CASSLGWPGELFF. Using reference TRBV28 and TRBJ2-2 for the parts outside the CDR3, the full variable domain is DVKVTQSSRYLVKRTGEKVFLECVQDMDHENMFWYRQDPGLGLRLIYFSYDVKMKEKGDIPEGYSVSREKKERFSLILESASTNQTSMYLCASSLGWPGELFFGEGSRLTVL.

The rearrangement joins TRBV10-3 to TRBJ2-7; no clear D gene. Deletions cut 4 bases from V and 2 bases from J, with 9 bases between. This CDR3 contains 13 residues. CDR1 and CDR2 (germline): ENHRY, SYGVKD. CDR3 sequence reads: CAISVRATYEQYF. The CDR3 nucleotides read TGTGCCATCAGTGTCCGGGCTACCTACGAGCAGTACTTC.

The chain combines TRBV7-9 with TRBJ2-7; D may correspond to TRBD1 or TRBD2 (5 bases each). The CDR3 runs to 14 residues. Trimming stripped 0 bases from V and 2 bases from J, with 8 bases between. Germline V gene data show CDR1 as SEHNR and CDR2 as FQNEAQ (reference sequence). The CDR3 coding sequence is TGTGCCAGCAGCTTAGCAACGGGACCCTACGAGCAGTACTTC. Protein sequence: CASSLATGPYEQYF.

The chain uses TRBV9 and TRBJ1-2, with D hard to call. With 3 bases removed from V and 5 bases from J, the gap between germline ends came to 14 bases. Germline V lookup: CDR1 SGDLS, CDR2 YYNGEE. This CDR3 is 14 amino acids long. CDR3 residues: CASSAQPGFYGYTF. CDR3 nucleotide sequence: TGTGCCAGCAGCGCCCAACCCGGGTTTTATGGCTACACCTTC.

The chain carries TRBV5-6 and TRBJ1-5, with unresolved D. Trimming took 3 bases from V and 3 from J, leaving 10 bases between them. Germline V gene data show CDR1 as SGHDT and CDR2 as YYEEEE. CDR3 length equals 14 residues. CDR3: CASSSLPPNQPQHF. CDR3 in DNA: TGTGCCAGCAGCTCCCTCCCGCCCAATCAGCCCCAGCATTTT.

J is TRBJ2-7 and V is TRBV28; 7 positions agree with TRBD2. J was trimmed by 1 base and V by 3 bases; bases with no gene match: 9. The CDR3 covers 16 residues. In germline, CDR1 is MDHEN, CDR2 SYDVKM. CDR3 sequence: CASSFRVGGPSYEQYF. The CDR3 DNA reads TGTGCCAGCAGTTTTCGAGTGGGAGGGCCTTCCTACGAGCAGTACTTC. Together with reference TRBV28 and TRBJ2-7, the CDR3 gives the full variable domain: DVKVTQSSRYLVKRTGEKVFLECVQDMDHENMFWYRQDPGLGLRLIYFSYDVKMKEKGDIPEGYSVSREKKERFSLILESASTNQTSMYLCASSFRVGGPSYEQYFGPGTRLTVT.

V gene TRBV19 combines with J gene TRBJ2-3, with TRBD1 identical over 9 bases. J was trimmed by 0 bases and V by 5 bases; bases with no gene match: 9. Germline values: CDR1 LNHDA, CDR2 SQIVND (reference sequence). The CDR3 consists of 17 residues. This chain's CDR3 is CASSPWRGTGSTDTQYF. In DNA form, the CDR3 reads TGTGCCAGTAGTCCCTGGCGGGGGACAGGGAGCACAGATACGCAGTATTTT.

The V gene is TRBV7-9, the J gene TRBJ1-4; a possible D gene is TRBD1 (5 bases). V dropped 4 bases and J dropped 0 bases, with 18 bases sitting between them. The CDR3 extends over 18 amino acids. In germline, CDR1 is SEHNR, CDR2 FQNEAQ (reference sequence). CDR3 residues: CASSWSFGRDATNEKLFF. In DNA form, the CDR3 reads TGTGCCAGCAGCTGGTCTTTTGGCAGGGATGCAACTAATGAAAAACTGTTTTTT.

The V call is TRBV5-4, the J call TRBJ1-1; D may be TRBD1 (6 bases). V lost 0 bases and J 1 base, leaving 10 bases between the germline ends. The CDR3 runs to 15 residues. Germline CDR1 is SGHNT and CDR2 is YYREEE (reference sequence). CDR3 loop: CASSLGGTRNTEAFF. For the CDR3, the DNA is TGTGCCAGCAGCTTGGGCGGGACACGGAACACTGAAGCTTTCTTT.

This chain connects TRBV2 to TRBJ2-5, with D maybe TRBD1 (6 bases). The CDR3 length is 14 residues. Per germline, CDR1 SNHLY and CDR2 FYNNEI. Trimming stripped 3 bases from V and 5 bases from J, with 13 bases between. The chain's CDR3 is CASSDPPGQETQYF. CDR3 nucleotide sequence: TGTGCCAGCAGTGACCCCCCAGGACAGGAGACCCAGTACTTC.

This chain uses TRBV7-6 with TRBJ2-7, with 12 bases lining up with TRBD2. The CDR3 contains 17 residues. Trimming cost V 5 bases and J 2 bases; bases outside gene matches: 10. Germline lookup yields CDR1 SGHVS and CDR2 FNYEAQ. Here the CDR3 reads CASSPLAGGTFTYEQYF. The CDR3 nucleotides read TGTGCCAGCAGCCCACTAGCGGGAGGAACCTTTACCTACGAGCAGTACTTC.

CDR3 residues: CASSFGYQETQYF. CDR3 DNA sequence: TGTGCCAGCAGCTTTGGCTATCAAGAGACCCAGTACTTC. The J gene is TRBJ2-5, the V gene TRBV11-3; D gene unclear. V lost 3 bases, J lost 2 bases, and 7 bases lay in between. The CDR3 totals 13 residues. Germline V gene lookup returns CDR1 SGHNT and CDR2 YENEEA.

The rearrangement uses TRBV7-1 and TRBJ2-3; D is ambiguous. TRBV7-1 is reported as an ORF; its role is uncertain. V lost 5 bases, J lost 1 base, and 16 bases lay in between. This CDR3 has 16 amino acids. CDR3 loop: CASSPRRGVGTDTQYF. As DNA, the CDR3 is TGTGCCAGCAGCCCGAGAAGAGGTGTAGGCACAGATACGCAGTATTTT.

The chain couples TRBV28 to TRBJ2-6, with 7 bases aligning to TRBD1. Germline lookup yields CDR1 MDHEN and CDR2 SYDVKM. The CDR3 extends over 15 amino acids. Unmatched junction bases numbered 6, after V lost 6 bases and J lost 4 bases. This CDR3 is CASRPTGSGANVLTF. CDR3 coding DNA: TGTGCCAGCAGGCCGACAGGGTCCGGGGCCAACGTCCTGACTTTC. The full variable domain, in which reference TRBV28 and TRBJ2-6 provide the parts outside the CDR3, is DVKVTQSSRYLVKRTGEKVFLECVQDMDHENMFWYRQDPGLGLRLIYFSYDVKMKEKGDIPEGYSVSREKKERFSLILESASTNQTSMYLCASRPTGSGANVLTFGAGSRLTVL.

This rearrangement joins TRBV6-6 to TRBJ2-1, with D perhaps TRBD2 (6 bases). This CDR3 has 15 amino acids. Germline V gene data show CDR1 as MNHNY and CDR2 as SVGAGI (reference sequence). The V end lost 3 bases, the J end lost 6 bases, and 15 bases lay between the germline ends. DNA for the CDR3: TGTGCCAGCAGTTATGTACCGGGAGCCCTCAATGAGCAGTTCTTC. It is translated as CASSYVPGALNEQFF.

This rearrangement joins TRBV2 to TRBJ2-1, with 8 bases matching TRBD2. Germline V gives CDR1 SNHLY, CDR2 FYNNEI. After removal of 3 bases from V and 6 bases from J, the junction contained 7 bases not matched to a gene. CDR3 length: 15 residues. For the CDR3, the DNA is TGTGCCAGCAGTGAGGTCAGCGGGGGCGTCAATGAGCAGTTCTTC. Encoded protein: CASSEVSGGVNEQFF.

This rearrangement joins TRBV7-2 to TRBJ2-1; D is ambiguous. Trimming stripped 3 bases from V and 6 bases from J, with 15 bases between. The length of the CDR3 is 15 residues. Germline-derived CDR1 and CDR2 are SGHTA and FQGNSA. CDR3 amino acids: CASSFGQTYSNEQFF. CDR3 bases: TGTGCCAGCAGCTTCGGGCAGACCTATTCCAATGAGCAGTTCTTC.

CDR3 region: CASSMRLGADGYTF. DNA for the CDR3: TGTGCCAGCAGCATGCGGTTGGGGGCCGACGGCTACACCTTC. The chain uses TRBV11-1 and TRBJ1-2, with D possibly being TRBD1 (6 bases). This CDR3 has 14 residues. The germline V gene encodes CDR1 SGHAT and CDR2 FQDESV (reference sequence). V lost 5 bases to trimming and J lost 8 bases, with 18 bases between them.

The chain links TRBV7-9 to TRBJ1-2; 11 bases align to TRBD1. V shed 5 bases, J shed 8 bases, and the junction held 10 bases outside the gene matches. The CDR3 has 15 amino acids. The germline gives CDR1 SEHNR, CDR2 FQNEAQ (reference sequence). Here the CDR3 DNA reads TGTGCCAGCAGCGTAACCGGACAGGGGGCCCTCGGCTACACCTTC. Translated, it gives CASSVTGQGALGYTF. The full variable domain, completed using reference TRBV7-9 and TRBJ1-2, is DTGVSQNPRHKITKRGQNVTFRCDPISEHNRLYWYRQTLGQGPEFLTYFQNEAQLEKSRLLSDRFSAERPKGSFSTLEIQRTEQGDSAMYLCASSVTGQGALGYTFGSGTRLTVV.

The CDR3 is CASSLWGRGPQETQYF. For the CDR3, the DNA is TGCGCCAGCAGCCTCTGGGGCAGGGGGCCCCAAGAGACCCAGTACTTC. The chain uses TRBV4-1 and TRBJ2-5; 8 positions match TRBD1. This CDR3 comprises 16 residues. Germline CDR1 and CDR2: MGHRA and YSYEKL. V dropped 4 bases and J dropped 1; count of bases not matched to a gene: 8.